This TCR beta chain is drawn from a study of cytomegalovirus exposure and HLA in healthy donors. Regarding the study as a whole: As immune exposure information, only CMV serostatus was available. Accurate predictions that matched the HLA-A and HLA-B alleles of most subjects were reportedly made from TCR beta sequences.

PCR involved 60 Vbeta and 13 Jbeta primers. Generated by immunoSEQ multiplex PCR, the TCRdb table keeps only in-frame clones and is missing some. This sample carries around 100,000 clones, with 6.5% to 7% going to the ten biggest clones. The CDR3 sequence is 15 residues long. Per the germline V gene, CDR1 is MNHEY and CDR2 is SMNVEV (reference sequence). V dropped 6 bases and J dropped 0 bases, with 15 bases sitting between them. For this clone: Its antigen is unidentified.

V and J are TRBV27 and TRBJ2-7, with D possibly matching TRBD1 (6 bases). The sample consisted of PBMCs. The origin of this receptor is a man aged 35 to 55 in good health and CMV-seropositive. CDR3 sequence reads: CASSPLQGSSYEQYF. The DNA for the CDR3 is TGTGCCAGCAGCCCCCTGCAGGGGAGCTCCTACGAGCAGTACTTC.